Listed below are T cell receptor beta chains from one sample, sequenced in a study of T cells in Graves' hyperthyroidism and ophthalmopathy. TCRdb reanalysed the multiplex PCR reads using MiXCR and keeps one entry per CDR3 protein. The sample has around 380,000 distinct CDR3 sequences, approximately 15% seen once. Material: blood. Receptor source: a man aged 30 to 39 with Graves' hyperthyroidism that later progressed to Graves' ophthalmopathy. Each CDR3 is given with its conserved first and last residue. Fields, in order: J gene, D gene, V gene, clone size, CDR3 protein, CDR3 DNA. D genes are given only for firm matches. Only part of the rows carry a size: once, few, many, or a class if the clone is expanded.

>TRBJ1-2|.|TRBV7-2|.
CASGLWSNNYGYTF
TGTGCCAGCGGCTTATGGAGTAATAACTATGGCTACACCTTC
>TRBJ2-3|TRBD2|TRBV20-1|many
CSATRLAGGLETDTQYF
TGCAGTGCTACCCGACTAGCGGGGGGGCTAGAGACAGATACGCAGTATTTT
>TRBJ2-3|.|TRBV20-1|many
CSARDQSFSTDTQYF
TGCAGTGCTAGAGACCAGTCGTTTTCCACAGATACGCAGTATTTT
>TRBJ1-4|.|TRBV19|.
CASGKDRANEKLFF
TGTGCCAGCGGCAAGGACAGAGCTAATGAAAAACTGTTTTTT
>TRBJ2-5|TRBD1|TRBV7-9|.
CASSLYRGPKETQYF
TGTGCCAGCAGCTTGTACAGGGGACCCAAAGAGACCCAGTACTTC
>TRBJ2-7|.|TRBV9|few
CASSVAPVEGYEQYF
TGTGCCAGCAGCGTAGCCCCAGTAGAGGGCTACGAGCAGTACTTC
>TRBJ1-3|.|TRBV27|many
CASRITAGVGNTIYF
TGTGCCAGCCGCATTACTGCAGGGGTGGGAAACACCATATATTTT
>TRBJ2-1|.|TRBV20-1|.
CSARVRPTGNEQFF
TGCAGTGCTAGAGTTCGCCCCACTGGAAATGAGCAGTTCTTC
>TRBJ2-5|.|TRBV5-5|many
CASSLFGETQYF
TGTGCCAGCAGCTTGTTTGGGGAGACCCAGTACTTC
>TRBJ2-1|TRBD1|TRBV27|few
CASSPSGTGVRNEQFF
TGTGCCAGCAGTCCGTCCGGGACAGGGGTAAGAAATGAGCAGTTCTTC
>TRBJ1-2|TRBD1|TRBV5-6|many
CASSILPGQEYGYTF
TGTGCCAGCAGCATTTTACCGGGACAGGAGTATGGCTACACCTTC
>TRBJ2-1|.|TRBV20-1|.
CSARDQLSEQFF
TGCAGTGCTAGAGATCAGTTATCTGAGCAGTTCTTC
>TRBJ2-5|TRBD2|TRBV4-2|few
CASSPGGERGGETQYF
TGTGCCAGCAGCCCGGGGGGCGAGCGGGGGGGAGAGACCCAGTACTTC
>TRBJ1-2|.|TRBV28|.
CASSSGQNYGCTF
TGTGCCAGCAGTTCCGGACAGAACTATGGCTGCACCTTC
>TRBJ1-5|TRBD1|TRBV19|.
CASSIVDRDDQPQHF
TGTGCCAGTAGTATAGTGGACAGGGATGATCAGCCCCAGCATTTT
>TRBJ2-7|.|TRBV11-3|.
CASRPRERYEQYF
TGTGCCAGCAGGCCGAGGGAACGGTACGAGCAGTACTTC
>TRBJ2-3|.|TRBV9|many
CASSVVGAQDTQYF
TGTGCCAGCAGCGTAGTTGGAGCACAAGATACGCAGTATTTT
>TRBJ2-5|.|TRBV3-1|many
CASSQPRTQETQYF
TGTGCCAGCAGCCAACCCCGGACGCAAGAGACCCAGTACTTC
>TRBJ2-5|.|TRBV18|many
CASSPRAGGETQYF
TGTGCCAGCTCACCACGAGCGGGTGGGGAGACCCAGTACTTC
>TRBJ2-2|TRBD1|TRBV19|.
CASSITGGRTGELFF
TGTGCCAGTAGTATCACAGGGGGCAGAACCGGGGAGCTGTTTTTT
>TRBJ2-1|TRBD2|TRBV11-2|many
CASSLEGGFYNEQFF
TGTGCCAGCAGCTTAGAGGGGGGGTTCTACAATGAGCAGTTCTTC
>TRBJ2-1|.|TRBV4-1|.
CASSQRGSNEQFF
TGCGCCAGCAGCCAAAGGGGAAGTAATGAGCAGTTCTTC
>TRBJ2-1|.|TRBV20-1|.
CSASKGASEQFF
TGCAGTGCGTCGAAAGGGGCCAGTGAGCAGTTCTTC
>TRBJ1-5|.|TRBV3-1|.
CASSQGGGPQHF
TGTGCCAGCAGCCAAGGGGGGGGGCCCCAGCATTTT
>TRBJ1-2|.|TRBV6-2/TRBV6-3|.
CASAPGSDYGYTF
TGTGCCAGCGCCCCGGGATCTGACTATGGCTACACCTTC
>TRBJ1-5|.|TRBV2|.
CASSQGGLGRNQPQHF
TGCGCCAGCAGCCAAGGGGGGCTGGGTCGCAATCAGCCCCAGCATTTT
>TRBJ2-1|.|TRBV7-9|few
CASSLAVNLAYNEQFF
TGTGCCAGCAGCTTAGCCGTTAACCTCGCCTACAACGAGCAGTTCTTC
>TRBJ1-1|.|TRBV6-1|few
CASSDEAGRTEAFF
TGTGCCAGCAGTGATGAGGCTGGCCGGACTGAAGCTTTCTTT
>TRBJ1-6|.|TRBV7-2|.
CASSGQGLNSPLHF
TGTGCCAGCAGCGGGCAGGGTTTGAATTCACCCCTCCACTTT
>TRBJ2-3|TRBD1|TRBV6-1|many
CASRTDRGPADTQYF
TGTGCCAGCAGAACTGACAGGGGGCCCGCAGATACGCAGTATTTT
>TRBJ1-2|.|TRBV6-1|.
CASSVTLKGYGYTF
TGTGCCAGCAGTGTGACACTCAAGGGCTATGGCTACACCTTC
>TRBJ2-5|.|TRBV6-1|many
CASSEARGRETQYF
TGTGCCAGCAGTGAAGCAAGGGGTCGGGAGACCCAGTACTTC
>TRBJ1-1|.|TRBV15|many
CATSREGSWGTEAFF
TGTGCCACCAGCAGAGAGGGGAGTTGGGGGACTGAAGCTTTCTTT
>TRBJ2-7|TRBD2|TRBV20-1|many
CSAHTGLAGNEQYF
TGCAGTGCCCATACGGGACTAGCGGGGAACGAGCAGTACTTC
>TRBJ2-7|TRBD2|TRBV6-1|many
CASIFWEGSYEQYF
TGTGCCAGCATTTTTTGGGAGGGCTCCTACGAGCAGTACTTC
>TRBJ1-4|TRBD1|TRBV5-1|few
CASSFQGAVNEKLFF
TGCGCCAGCAGCTTCCAGGGGGCGGTTAATGAAAAACTGTTTTTT
>TRBJ1-1|.|TRBV2|many
CASRPEGGSTEAFF
TGTGCCAGCAGACCCGAGGGGGGGAGCACTGAAGCTTTCTTT
>TRBJ1-5|.|TRBV12-3/TRBV12-4|few
CASSNYWDTDQPQHF
TGTGCCAGCAGCAACTACTGGGACACCGATCAGCCCCAGCATTTT
>TRBJ1-1|.|TRBV11-3|many
CASSLDRHSGTITGAFF
TGTGCCAGCAGCTTAGATCGGCATTCGGGAACCATAACTGGAGCTTTCTTT
>TRBJ1-6|.|TRBV6-2/TRBV6-3|.
CASSYGGFSPLHF
TGTGCCAGCAGTTACGGGGGGTTTTCACCCCTCCACTTT
>TRBJ2-5|TRBD2|TRBV7-2|.
CASSSYVAGGRETQYF
TGTGCCAGCAGCTCCTACGTAGCGGGGGGGCGAGAGACCCAGTACTTC
>TRBJ1-2|.|TRBV6-5|many
CASSYSGAGPYGYTF
TGTGCCAGCAGTTACTCGGGGGCAGGCCCCTATGGCTACACCTTC
>TRBJ2-3|TRBD1|TRBV5-1|.
CASSGDRAGDTQYF
TGCGCCAGCAGCGGCGACAGGGCTGGAGATACGCAGTATTTT
>TRBJ1-1|TRBD1|TRBV28|many
CASSLQGAWTEAFF
TGTGCCAGCAGTTTACAGGGGGCTTGGACTGAAGCTTTCTTT
>TRBJ2-5|.|TRBV7-8|many
CASSLKGQGTETQYF
TGTGCCAGCAGCTTAAAGGGTCAGGGGACGGAGACCCAGTACTTC
>TRBJ1-1|.|TRBV27|many
CASSTSGLTNTEAFF
TGTGCCAGCAGTACCTCGGGACTTACGAACACTGAAGCTTTCTTT